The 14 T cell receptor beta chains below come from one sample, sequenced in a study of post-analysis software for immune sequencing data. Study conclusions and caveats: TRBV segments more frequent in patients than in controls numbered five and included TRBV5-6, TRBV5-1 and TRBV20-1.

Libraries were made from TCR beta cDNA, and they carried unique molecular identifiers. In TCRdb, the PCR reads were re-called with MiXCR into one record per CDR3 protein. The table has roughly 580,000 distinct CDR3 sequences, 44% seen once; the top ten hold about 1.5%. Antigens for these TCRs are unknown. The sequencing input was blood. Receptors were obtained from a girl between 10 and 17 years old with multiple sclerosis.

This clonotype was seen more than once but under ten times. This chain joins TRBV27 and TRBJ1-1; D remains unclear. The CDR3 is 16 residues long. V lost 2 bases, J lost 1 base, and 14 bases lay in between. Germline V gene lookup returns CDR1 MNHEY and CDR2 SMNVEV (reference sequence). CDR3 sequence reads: CASSLKLLARNTEAFF. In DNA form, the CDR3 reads TGTGCCAGCAGTTTAAAACTTCTAGCACGGAACACTGAAGCTTTCTTT.

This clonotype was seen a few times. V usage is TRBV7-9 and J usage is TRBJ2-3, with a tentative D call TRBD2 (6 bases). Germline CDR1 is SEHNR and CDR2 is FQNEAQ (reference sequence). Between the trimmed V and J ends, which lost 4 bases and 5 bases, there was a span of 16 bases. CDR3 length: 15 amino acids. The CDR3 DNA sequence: TGTGCCAGCAGCTATCGCCCCGGGGGTGGAGATACGCAGTATTTT. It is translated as CASSYRPGGGDTQYF.

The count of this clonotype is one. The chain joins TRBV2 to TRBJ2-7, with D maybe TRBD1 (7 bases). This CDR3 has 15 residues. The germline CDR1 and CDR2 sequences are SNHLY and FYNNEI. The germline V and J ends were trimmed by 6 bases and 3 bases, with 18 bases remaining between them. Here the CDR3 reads CASRPGGGGCYEQYF. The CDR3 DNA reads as TGTGCCAGCAGACCTGGAGGGGGCGGGTGCTACGAGCAGTACTTC.

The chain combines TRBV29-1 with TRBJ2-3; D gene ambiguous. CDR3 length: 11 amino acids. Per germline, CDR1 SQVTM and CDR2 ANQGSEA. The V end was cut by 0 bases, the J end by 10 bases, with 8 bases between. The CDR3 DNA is TGCAGCGTTGAAGATGAGGTCCCGCAGTATTTT. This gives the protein CSVEDEVPQYF.

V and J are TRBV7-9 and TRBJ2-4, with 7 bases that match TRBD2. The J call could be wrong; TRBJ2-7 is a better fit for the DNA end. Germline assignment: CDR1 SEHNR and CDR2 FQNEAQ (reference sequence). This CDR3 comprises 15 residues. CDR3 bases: TGTGCCAGCAGCTTACGGGCTAGCGGACCCTACGAGCAGTACTTC. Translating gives CASSLRASGPYEQYF.

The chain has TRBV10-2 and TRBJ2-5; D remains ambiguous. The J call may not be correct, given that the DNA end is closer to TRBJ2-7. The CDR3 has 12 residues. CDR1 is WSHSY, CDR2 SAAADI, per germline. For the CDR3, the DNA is TGCGCCAGCAGTGAGTCAATCCACGAGCAGTACTTC. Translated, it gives CASSESIHEQYF.

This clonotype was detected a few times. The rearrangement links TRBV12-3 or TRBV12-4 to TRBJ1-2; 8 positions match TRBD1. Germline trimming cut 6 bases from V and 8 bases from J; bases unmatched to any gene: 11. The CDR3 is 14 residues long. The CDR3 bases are TGTGCCAGCAGGACAAGAGGACAGGGCACCGGCTACACCTTC. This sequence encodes CASRTRGQGTGYTF.

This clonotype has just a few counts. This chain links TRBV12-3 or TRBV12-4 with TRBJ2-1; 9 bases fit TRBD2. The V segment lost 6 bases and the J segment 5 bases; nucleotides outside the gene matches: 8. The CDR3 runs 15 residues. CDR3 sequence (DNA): TGTGCCAGCAGAGACAGCGGGGGGATCAACAATGAGCAGTTCTTC. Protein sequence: CASRDSGGINNEQFF.

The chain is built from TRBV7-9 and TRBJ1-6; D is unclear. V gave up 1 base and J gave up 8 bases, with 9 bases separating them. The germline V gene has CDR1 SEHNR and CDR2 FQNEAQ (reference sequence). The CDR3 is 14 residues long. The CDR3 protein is CASSLVGLDSPLHF. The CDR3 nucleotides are TGTGCCAGCAGCTTAGTCGGATTGGATTCACCCCTCCACTTT.

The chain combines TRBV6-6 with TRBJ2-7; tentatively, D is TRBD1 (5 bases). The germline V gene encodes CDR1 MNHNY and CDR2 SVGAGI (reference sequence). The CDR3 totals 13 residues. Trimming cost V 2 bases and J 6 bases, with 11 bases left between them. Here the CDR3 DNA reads TGTGCCAGCAGTTACATTCAAGGGGCCGAGCAGTACTTC. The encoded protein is CASSYIQGAEQYF.

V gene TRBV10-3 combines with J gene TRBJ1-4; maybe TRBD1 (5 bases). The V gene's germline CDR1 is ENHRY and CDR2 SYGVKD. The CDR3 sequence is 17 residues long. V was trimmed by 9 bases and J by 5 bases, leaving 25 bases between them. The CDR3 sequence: CAMGRSLNGDRNEKLFF. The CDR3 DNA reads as TGTGCCATGGGACGGTCCTTGAACGGGGATAGGAATGAAAAACTGTTTTTT.

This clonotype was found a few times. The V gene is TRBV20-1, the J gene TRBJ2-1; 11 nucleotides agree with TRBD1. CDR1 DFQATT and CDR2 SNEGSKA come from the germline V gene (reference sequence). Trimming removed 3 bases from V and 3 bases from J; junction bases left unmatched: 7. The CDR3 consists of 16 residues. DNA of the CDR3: TGCAGTGCTAGGCCAGACGGGACAGGGGGCTACAATGAGCAGTTCTTC. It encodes CSARPDGTGGYNEQFF.

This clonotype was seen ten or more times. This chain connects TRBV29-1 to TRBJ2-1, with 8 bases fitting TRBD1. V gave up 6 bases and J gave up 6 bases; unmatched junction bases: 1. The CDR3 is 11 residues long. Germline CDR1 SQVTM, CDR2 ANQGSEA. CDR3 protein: CSVGQGNEQFF. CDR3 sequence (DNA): TGCAGCGTCGGACAGGGCAATGAGCAGTTCTTC.

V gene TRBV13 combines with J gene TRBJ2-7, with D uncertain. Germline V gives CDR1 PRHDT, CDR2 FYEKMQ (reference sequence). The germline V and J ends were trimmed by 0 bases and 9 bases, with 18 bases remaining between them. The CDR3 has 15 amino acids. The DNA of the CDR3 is TGTGCCAGCAGCTTAGGTGGCATCCCCCCTGATGGGCAGTACTTC. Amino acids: CASSLGGIPPDGQYF.